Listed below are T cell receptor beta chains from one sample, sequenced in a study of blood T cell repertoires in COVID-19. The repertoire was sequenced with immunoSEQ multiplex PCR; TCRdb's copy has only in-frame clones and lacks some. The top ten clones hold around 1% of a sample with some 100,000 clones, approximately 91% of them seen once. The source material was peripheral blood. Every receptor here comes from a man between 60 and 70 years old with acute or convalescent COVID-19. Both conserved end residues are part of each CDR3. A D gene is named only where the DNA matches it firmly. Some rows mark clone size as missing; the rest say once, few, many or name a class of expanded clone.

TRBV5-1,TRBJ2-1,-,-,CASRARSSYNEQFF,TGCGCCAGCAGGGCCCGAAGCTCCTACAATGAGCAGTTCTTC
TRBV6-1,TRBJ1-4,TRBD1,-,CASSGRDRPETNEKLFF,TGTGCCAGCAGTGGCCGGGACAGGCCCGAAACTAATGAAAAACTGTTTTTT
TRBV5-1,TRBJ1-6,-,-,CASSLTDRTSPLHF,TGCGCCAGCAGCTTGACCGACAGGACTTCACCCCTCCACTTT
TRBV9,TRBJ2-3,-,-,CASSVAERTDTQYF,TGTGCCAGCAGCGTAGCAGAACGCACAGATACGCAGTATTTT
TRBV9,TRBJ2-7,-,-,CASSAGIAEHHEQYF,TGTGCCAGCAGCGCCGGGATAGCGGAACACCACGAGCAGTACTTC
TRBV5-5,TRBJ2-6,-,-,CASSLLDSGANVLTF,TGTGCCAGCAGCTTGTTAGACTCTGGGGCCAACGTCCTGACTTTC
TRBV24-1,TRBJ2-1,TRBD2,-,CATSDLSGRSDNEQFF,TGTGCCACCAGTGATCTTAGCGGGAGAAGCGACAATGAGCAGTTCTTC
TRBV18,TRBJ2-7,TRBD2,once,CASSPPAGLAGVLSYEQYF,TGTGCCAGCTCACCACCTGCAGGGCTAGCGGGAGTTCTCTCCTACGAGCAGTACTTC
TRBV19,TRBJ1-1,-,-,CASSINARDTEAFF,TGTGCCAGTAGTATAAATGCAAGAGACACTGAAGCTTTCTTT
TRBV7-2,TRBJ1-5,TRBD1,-,CASSLGDRVSNQPQHF,TGTGCCAGCAGCTTAGGGGACAGGGTTAGCAATCAGCCCCAGCATTTT
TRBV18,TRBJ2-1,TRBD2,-,CASSPMGGGLYNEQFF,TGTGCCAGCTCCCCGATGGGCGGGGGTCTCTACAATGAGCAGTTCTTC
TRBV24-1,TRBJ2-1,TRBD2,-,CATSGGGYYNEQFF,TGTGCCACCAGTGGGGGGGGGTATTACAATGAGCAGTTCTTC
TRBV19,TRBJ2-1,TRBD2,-,CASSNETSGPSYNEQFF,TGTGCCAGTAGTAACGAGACTAGCGGGCCTTCCTACAATGAGCAGTTCTTC
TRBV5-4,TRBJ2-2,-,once,CASSSSHGITGELFF,TGTGCCAGCAGCTCGAGTCACGGTATAACCGGGGAGCTGTTTTTT
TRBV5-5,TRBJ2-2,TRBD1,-,CASSYATGGGTGELFF,TGTGCCAGCAGCTACGCGACAGGGGGAGGGACCGGGGAGCTGTTTTTT
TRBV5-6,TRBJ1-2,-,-,CASSLDRPARRYYGYTF,TGTGCCAGCAGCTTGGATCGGCCTGCCAGGCGCTACTATGGCTACACCTTC